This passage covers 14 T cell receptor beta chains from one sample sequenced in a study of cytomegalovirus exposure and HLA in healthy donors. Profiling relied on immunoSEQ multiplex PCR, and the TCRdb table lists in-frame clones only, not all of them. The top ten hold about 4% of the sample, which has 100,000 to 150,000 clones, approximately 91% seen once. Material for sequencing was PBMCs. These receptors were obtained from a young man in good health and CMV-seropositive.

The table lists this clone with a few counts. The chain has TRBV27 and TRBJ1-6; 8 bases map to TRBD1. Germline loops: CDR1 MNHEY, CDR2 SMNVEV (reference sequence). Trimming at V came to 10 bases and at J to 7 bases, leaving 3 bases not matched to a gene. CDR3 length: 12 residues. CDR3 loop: CAIGQGNSPLHF. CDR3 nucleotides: TGTGCCATCGGACAGGGAAATTCACCCCTCCACTTT.

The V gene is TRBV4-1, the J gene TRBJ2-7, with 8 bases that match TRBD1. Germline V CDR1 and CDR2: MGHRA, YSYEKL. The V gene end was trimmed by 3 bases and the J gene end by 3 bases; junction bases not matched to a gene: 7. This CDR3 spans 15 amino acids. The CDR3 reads CASSHSGGRGYEQYF. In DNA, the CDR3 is TGCGCCAGCAGCCACTCAGGGGGCAGAGGCTACGAGCAGTACTTC.

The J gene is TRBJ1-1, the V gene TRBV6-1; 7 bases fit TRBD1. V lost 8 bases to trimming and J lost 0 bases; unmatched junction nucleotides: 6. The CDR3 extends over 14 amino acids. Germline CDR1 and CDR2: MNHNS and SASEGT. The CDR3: CASGLGQLNTEAFF. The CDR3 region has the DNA TGTGCCAGCGGCCTGGGACAGCTGAACACTGAAGCTTTCTTT.

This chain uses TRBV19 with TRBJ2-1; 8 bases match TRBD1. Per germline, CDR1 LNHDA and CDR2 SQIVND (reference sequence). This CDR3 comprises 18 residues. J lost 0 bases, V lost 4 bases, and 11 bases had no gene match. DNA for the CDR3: TGTGCCAGTAGTAGAATTTCAGGGGGCCGTAGCTCCTACAATGAGCAGTTCTTC. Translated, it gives CASSRISGGRSSYNEQFF.

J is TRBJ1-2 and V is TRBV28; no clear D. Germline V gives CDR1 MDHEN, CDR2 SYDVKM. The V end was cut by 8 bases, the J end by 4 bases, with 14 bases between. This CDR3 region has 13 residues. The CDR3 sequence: CASGGGGGYGYTF. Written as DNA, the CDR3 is TGTGCCAGCGGTGGAGGTGGTGGCTATGGCTACACCTTC.

The CDR3 is CSVWTGALYYGYTF. CDR3 DNA: TGCAGCGTTTGGACAGGAGCCCTTTACTATGGCTACACCTTC. The chain combines TRBV29-1 with TRBJ1-2; 7 bases match TRBD1. The V and J ends lost 5 bases and 3 bases, in that order; junction bases with no gene match: 9. Germline loops: CDR1 SQVTM, CDR2 ANQGSEA. There are 14 residues in the CDR3.

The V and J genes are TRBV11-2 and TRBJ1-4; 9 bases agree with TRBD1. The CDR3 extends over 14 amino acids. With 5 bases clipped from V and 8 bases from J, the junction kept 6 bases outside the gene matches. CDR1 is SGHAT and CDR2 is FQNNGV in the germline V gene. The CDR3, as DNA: TGTGCCAGCAGCGTGGACAGGGGCGGGGAAAAACTGTTTTTT. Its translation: CASSVDRGGEKLFF.

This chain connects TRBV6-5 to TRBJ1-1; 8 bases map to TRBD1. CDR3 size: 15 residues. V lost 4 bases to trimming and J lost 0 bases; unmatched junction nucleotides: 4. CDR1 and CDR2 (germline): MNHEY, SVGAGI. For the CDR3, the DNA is TGTGCCAGCAGTTCCCCGGACAGGGTGAACACTGAAGCTTTCTTT. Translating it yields CASSSPDRVNTEAFF.

CDR3 nucleotides: TGTGCCAGCAGTCACGGACAGAATTATGGCTACACCTTC. It yields the protein CASSHGQNYGYTF. The chain is built from TRBV28 and TRBJ1-2; weak D call: TRBD1 (6 bases). The ends were cut back, 5 bases at V and 5 bases at J, with 12 bases in the middle. The germline gives CDR1 MDHEN, CDR2 SYDVKM. The length of the CDR3 is 13 residues.

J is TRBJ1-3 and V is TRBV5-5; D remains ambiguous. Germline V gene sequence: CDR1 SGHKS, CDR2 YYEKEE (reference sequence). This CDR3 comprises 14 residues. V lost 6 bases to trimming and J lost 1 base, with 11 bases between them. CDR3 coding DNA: TGTGCCAGCACCTTTACGGTGTCTGGAAACACCATATATTTT. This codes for CASTFTVSGNTIYF.

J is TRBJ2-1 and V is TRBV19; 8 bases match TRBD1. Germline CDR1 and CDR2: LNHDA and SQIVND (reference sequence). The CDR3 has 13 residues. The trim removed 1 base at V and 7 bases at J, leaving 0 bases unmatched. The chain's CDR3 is CASSIGTGNEQFF. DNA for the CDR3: TGTGCCAGTAGTATAGGGACAGGGAATGAGCAGTTCTTC.

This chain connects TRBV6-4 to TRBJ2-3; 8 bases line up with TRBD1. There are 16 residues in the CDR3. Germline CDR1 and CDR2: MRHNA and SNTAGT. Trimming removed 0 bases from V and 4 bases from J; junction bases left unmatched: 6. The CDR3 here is CASSDSGAGGADTQYF. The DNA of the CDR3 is TGTGCCAGCAGTGACTCGGGGGCAGGGGGCGCAGATACGCAGTATTTT.

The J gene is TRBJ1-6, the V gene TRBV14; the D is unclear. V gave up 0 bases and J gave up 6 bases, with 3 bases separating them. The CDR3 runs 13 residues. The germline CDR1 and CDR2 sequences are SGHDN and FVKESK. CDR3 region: CASSQDFNSPLHF. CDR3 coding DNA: TGTGCCAGCAGCCAAGACTTTAATTCACCCCTCCACTTT.

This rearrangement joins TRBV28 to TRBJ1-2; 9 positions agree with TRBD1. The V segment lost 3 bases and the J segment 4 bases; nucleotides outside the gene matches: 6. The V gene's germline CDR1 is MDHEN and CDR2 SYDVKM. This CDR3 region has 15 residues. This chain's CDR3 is CASSFGTGIIYGYTF. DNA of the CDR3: TGTGCCAGCAGTTTTGGGACAGGGATTATCTATGGCTACACCTTC.